Given below is one T cell receptor (beta chain) in context. This entry is derived from a study of cytomegalovirus exposure and HLA in healthy donors. The V and J ends lost 5 bases and 8 bases respectively, with 13 bases between them. CDR1 MDHEN and CDR2 SYDVKM come from the germline V gene. There are 13 residues in the CDR3. Libraries were prepared by immunoSEQ multiplex PCR; TCRdb keeps only in-frame clonotypes and omits some of them. Of 50,000 to 80,000 clones listed, around 89% are singletons. The V call is TRBV28, the J call TRBJ2-1, with D possibly matching TRBD2 (5 bases). Specimen: PBMCs. The TCR comes from a woman in her late teens or twenties in good health and CMV-seronegative. CDR3 DNA: TGTGCCAGCAGTGCCCCCGGGCGGGATGAGCAGTTCTTC. It translates to CASSAPGRDEQFF.